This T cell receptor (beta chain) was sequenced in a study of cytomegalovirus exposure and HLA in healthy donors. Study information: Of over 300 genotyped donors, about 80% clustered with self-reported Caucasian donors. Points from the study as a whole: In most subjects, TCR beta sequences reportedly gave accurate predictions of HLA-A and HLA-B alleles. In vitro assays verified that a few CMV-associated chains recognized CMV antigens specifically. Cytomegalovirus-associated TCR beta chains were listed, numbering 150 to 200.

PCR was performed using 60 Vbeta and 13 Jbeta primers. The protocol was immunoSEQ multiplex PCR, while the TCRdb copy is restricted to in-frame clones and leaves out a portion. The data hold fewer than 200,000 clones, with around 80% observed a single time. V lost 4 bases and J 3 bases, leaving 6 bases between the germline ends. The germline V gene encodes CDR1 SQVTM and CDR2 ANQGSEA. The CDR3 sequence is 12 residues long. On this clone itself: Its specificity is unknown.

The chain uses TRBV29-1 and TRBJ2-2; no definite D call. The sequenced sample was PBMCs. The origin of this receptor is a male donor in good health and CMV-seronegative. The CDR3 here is CSVGLDTGELFF. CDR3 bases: TGCAGCGTTGGTCTAGACACCGGGGAGCTGTTTTTT.